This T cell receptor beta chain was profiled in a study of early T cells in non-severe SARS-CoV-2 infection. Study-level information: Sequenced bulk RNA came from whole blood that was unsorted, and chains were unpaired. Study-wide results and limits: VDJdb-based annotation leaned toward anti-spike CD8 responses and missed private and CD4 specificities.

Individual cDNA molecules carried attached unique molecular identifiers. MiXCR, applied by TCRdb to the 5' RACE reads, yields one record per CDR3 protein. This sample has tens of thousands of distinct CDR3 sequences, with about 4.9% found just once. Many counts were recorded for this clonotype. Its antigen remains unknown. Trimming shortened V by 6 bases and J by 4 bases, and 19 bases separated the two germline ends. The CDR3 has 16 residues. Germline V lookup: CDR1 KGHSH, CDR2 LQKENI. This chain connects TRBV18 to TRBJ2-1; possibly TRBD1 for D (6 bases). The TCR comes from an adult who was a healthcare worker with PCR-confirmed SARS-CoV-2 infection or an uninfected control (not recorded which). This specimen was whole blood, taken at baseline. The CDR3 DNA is TGTGCCAGCTCGCCCCAATCTAGGGACACATACAATGAGCAGTTCTTC. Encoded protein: CASSPQSRDTYNEQFF.